The table lists the clone carrying this T cell receptor beta chain with many counts. The antigen is not known. Amplification of TCR beta CDR3 regions was performed using RNA transcripts as template. The HTBI set primed first-round TCR CDR3 RT-PCR. TCRdb fed the multiplex PCR reads into MiXCR, producing one record per CDR3 protein. The sample records under 350,000 distinct CDR3 sequences, roughly 15% being singletons. V gave up 5 bases and J gave up 5 bases, with 13 bases separating them. The germline CDR1 and CDR2 sequences are SNHLY and FYNNEI. The CDR3 is made up of 14 amino acids. Not enrolled were patients with uncontrolled infection, other autoimmune disease, pregnancy or lactation. These data are taken from a study of T cells in Graves' hyperthyroidism and ophthalmopathy. Study conclusions and caveats: Ophthalmopathy, as predicted by the model, came a median 6.5 months after the prediction. Blood also showed most of the thyroid clonotypes that were expanded above 0.001.

The chain combines TRBV2 with TRBJ2-1, with D perhaps being TRBD1 or TRBD2 (6 bases each). Material for sequencing was blood. The sequence derives from a woman aged 40 to 50 with Graves' ophthalmopathy. CDR3 loop: CASSHDRTNNEQFF. The CDR3 region has the DNA TGTGCCAGCAGTCACGACAGGACTAACAATGAGCAGTTCTTC. The variable domain in full, with the rest retrieved from reference TRBV2 and TRBJ2-1, is EPEVTQTPSHQVTQMGQEVILRCVPISNHLYFYWYRQILGQKVEFLVSFYNNEISEKSEIFDDQFSVERPDGSNFTLKIRSTKLEDSAMYFCASSHDRTNNEQFFGPGTRLTVL.